The present entry profiles one T cell receptor (beta chain) with its context. Antigen: not known. The data originate from a study of OX40 agonist ivuxolimab in advanced cancers. Whole-study context: Intravenous ivuxolimab was administered to patients every 2 weeks at 0.01 to 10 mg/kg. A male proportion of around 86% was recorded, with mean age around 62 years and range about 23 to 90. Findings and caveats of the study: Researchers report that CD8+ T cells had, on average, more expanded clones than CD4+.

Assay: immunoSEQ multiplex PCR; the TCRdb copy retains only in-frame clones and omits some. The sample lists fewer than 100,000 clones, around 90% occurring once. The receptor was derived from an adult with an advanced solid tumor such as melanoma, head and neck, liver or kidney cancer. Source: CD4+ or CD8+ T cells sorted from blood, taken in a trial of the OX40 agonist ivuxolimab.

The CDR3 coding sequence is TGTGCCAGCAGCGTCCCCGGGACTAGCGGGCGGAATGAGCAGTTCTTC. Its protein is CASSVPGTSGRNEQFF. This sequence joins TRBV7-2 and TRBJ2-1; TRBD2 matches 12 bases. CDR1 and CDR2 from the germline V gene are SGHTA and FQGNSA. The CDR3 has 16 residues. J gave up 7 bases and V 5 bases, and 9 bases lay outside the gene matches.